Following are 22 T cell receptor beta chains from one sample sequenced in a study of graft-versus-host responses after intestinal transplantation. TCRdb's table, derived via immunoSEQ multiplex PCR, lists solely in-frame clones and lacks some. The table includes approximately 20,000 clones, around 78% detected once. Grafts had their tissue processed, releasing intraepithelial and lamina propria lymphocytes. The material sequenced was ileum tissue, taken 12 days after intestinal transplant. The source is a human patient who received an intestinal transplant, so some T cells may come from the graft donor.

The rearrangement uses TRBV11-2 and TRBJ2-7; 12 bases are a match to TRBD2. With 6 bases clipped from V and 1 base from J, the junction kept 7 bases outside the gene matches. Germline-derived CDR1 and CDR2 are SGHAT and FQNNGV. CDR3 length equals 16 residues. The CDR3 region is CASSYTGTSGSYEQYF. The DNA for the CDR3 is TGTGCCAGCAGTTACACCGGGACTAGCGGGTCCTACGAGCAGTACTTC.

The J gene is TRBJ2-3, the V gene TRBV9, with a tentative D call TRBD2 (6 bases). V was clipped by 0 bases and J by 5 bases, with 10 bases between them. The CDR3 length is 14 residues. Germline assignment: CDR1 SGDLS and CDR2 YYNGEE. The CDR3 loop reads CASSVVEAGDTQYF. Written as DNA, the CDR3 is TGTGCCAGCAGCGTAGTGGAAGCGGGAGATACGCAGTATTTT.

This chain uses TRBV5-1 with TRBJ2-7, with a weak D call TRBD2 (7 bases). Looked up from germline, CDR1 is SGHRS and CDR2 is YFSETQ. The CDR3 sequence is 15 residues long. Trimming removed 4 bases from V and 0 bases from J, with 14 bases in between. CDR3 sequence (DNA): TGCGCCAGCAGCGGGCGGGGGCTGAGCTCCTACGAGCAGTACTTC. This translates into CASSGRGLSSYEQYF.

This chain joins TRBV5-1 and TRBJ2-1; 7 bases fit TRBD1. CDR3 size: 14 residues. V was pared by 5 bases and J by 5 bases, with 7 bases of the junction left unmatched. Germline V gene lookup returns CDR1 SGHRS and CDR2 YFSETQ. The CDR3 DNA is TGCGCCAGCAGTGCCGGGACAGAAAACAATGAGCAGTTCTTC. It specifies CASSAGTENNEQFF.

The gene calls are TRBV7-2 and TRBJ2-7; the D gene is possibly TRBD1 (8 bases). Germline V CDR1 and CDR2: SGHTA, FQGNSA. The CDR3 length is 15 residues. Trimming took off 2 bases at V and 2 bases at J, with 13 bases between the two ends. CDR3 protein: CASSLRQGRAYEQYF. Here the CDR3 DNA reads TGTGCCAGCAGCTTACGACAGGGGAGGGCCTACGAGCAGTACTTC.

The chain recombines TRBV7-6 with TRBJ2-7, with 11 nucleotides matching TRBD2. The J segment lost 3 bases and the V segment lost 5 bases, leaving 9 bases of the junction unmatched. The CDR3 consists of 16 residues. Germline V gene sequence: CDR1 SGHVS, CDR2 FNYEAQ. The CDR3 region has the DNA TGTGCCAGCAGCCCCCCTACTAGCGGGGGCCGCTACGAGCAGTACTTC. Translation: CASSPPTSGGRYEQYF.

The J gene is TRBJ2-5, the V gene TRBV5-4, with TRBD2 as a possible D gene (5 bases). CDR1 and CDR2 from the germline V gene are SGHNT and YYREEE (reference sequence). Trimming took 4 bases from V and 1 from J, leaving 11 bases between them. This CDR3 region has 14 residues. CDR3 sequence: CASSHGLTQETQYF. As DNA, the CDR3 is TGTGCCAGCAGCCACGGACTCACCCAAGAGACCCAGTACTTC.

The chain recombines TRBV18 with TRBJ2-3; unclear D gene. CDR3 length: 12 amino acids. With 3 bases removed from V and 2 bases from J, the gap between germline ends came to 3 bases. The V gene's germline CDR1 is KGHSH and CDR2 LQKENI. The chain's CDR3 is CASSPYTDTQYF. The DNA of the CDR3 is TGTGCCAGCTCACCCTACACAGATACGCAGTATTTT.

The chain employs TRBV9 and TRBJ2-3; 9 bases match TRBD2. CDR1 is SGDLS, CDR2 YYNGEE, per germline. The CDR3 totals 18 residues. Losses at the gene ends were 0 bases for V and 6 bases for J; bases not matched to a gene: 14. The chain's CDR3 is CASSVGLRGRGGPDTQYF. Here the CDR3 DNA reads TGTGCCAGCAGCGTAGGTTTGAGAGGGCGGGGGGGCCCGGATACGCAGTATTTT.

Comments on this clone: Other DNA sequences in this specimen translate into the identical CDR3. The chain joins TRBV27 to TRBJ2-7; D unclear. The V and J ends lost 3 bases and 2 bases respectively, with 8 bases between them. Germline V gives CDR1 MNHEY, CDR2 SMNVEV (reference sequence). The CDR3 runs to 13 residues. Written as DNA, the CDR3 is TGTGCCAGCAGTTTTAGTCAGGCCTACGAGCAGTACTTC. It is translated as CASSFSQAYEQYF.

V and J are TRBV28 and TRBJ2-7, with D possibly matching TRBD1 (6 bases). The CDR3 has 17 residues. Trimming left V 7 bases short and J 1 base short, with 23 bases between. Germline CDR1 MDHEN, CDR2 SYDVKM. Here the CDR3 DNA reads TGTGCCAGCAACACAATTTCCGGACAGCCGCCGTCCTACGAGCAGTACTTC. Its translation is CASNTISGQPPSYEQYF. Looking up the rest from reference TRBV28 and TRBJ2-7 gives the full variable domain: DVKVTQSSRYLVKRTGEKVFLECVQDMDHENMFWYRQDPGLGLRLIYFSYDVKMKEKGDIPEGYSVSREKKERFSLILESASTNQTSMYLCASNTISGQPPSYEQYFGPGTRLTVT.

This chain joins TRBV5-1 and TRBJ2-2, with D possibly TRBD1 on 5 matching bases. The CDR3 is 14 residues long. Trimming cost V 1 base and J 4 bases, with 8 bases left between them. Germline V lookup: CDR1 SGHRS, CDR2 YFSETQ. The CDR3 is CASSLIGATGELFF. The CDR3 coding sequence is TGCGCCAGCAGCTTGATTGGGGCCACCGGGGAGCTGTTTTTT. Using reference TRBV5-1 and TRBJ2-2 for the parts outside the CDR3, the full variable domain is KAGVTQTPRYLIKTRGQQVTLSCSPISGHRSVSWYQQTPGQGLQFLFEYFSETQRNKGNFPGRFSGRQFSNSRSEMNVSTLELGDSALYLCASSLIGATGELFFGEGSRLTVL.

The chain is built from TRBV5-1 and TRBJ1-2, with 8 nucleotides matching TRBD1. V lost 4 bases to trimming and J lost 7 bases; unmatched junction nucleotides: 6. The germline V gene has CDR1 SGHRS and CDR2 YFSETQ. CDR3 length: 13 amino acids. CDR3 sequence (DNA): TGCGCCAGCAGCATAACAGGGGGATTTGGCTACACCTTC. Its translation: CASSITGGFGYTF.

The chain couples TRBV19 to TRBJ2-5; TRBD2 is a possible D gene (5 bases). V lost 9 bases and J lost 2, with 19 bases in between. Germline V gene sequence: CDR1 LNHDA, CDR2 SQIVND (reference sequence). CDR3 length equals 15 residues. The chain's CDR3 is CASSAAWGEQETQYF. CDR3 nucleotide sequence: TGTGCCAGCAGCGCCGCCTGGGGAGAGCAAGAGACCCAGTACTTC.

The CDR3 DNA follows: TGCGCCAGCAGCTTGGCCGGGCTAGCGGGGCACATCAGCACAGATACGCAGTATTTT. Encoded protein: CASSLAGLAGHISTDTQYF. The gene calls are TRBV5-1 and TRBJ2-3; 9 nucleotides line up with TRBD2. CDR3 length: 19 residues. The J segment lost 0 bases and the V segment lost 0 bases, leaving 11 bases of the junction unmatched. Germline loops: CDR1 SGHRS, CDR2 YFSETQ.

The chain employs TRBV5-4 and TRBJ2-3; 8 bases match TRBD2. The CDR3 extends over 16 amino acids. Germline loops: CDR1 SGHNT, CDR2 YYREEE (reference sequence). Trimming removed 0 bases from V and 7 bases from J; junction bases left unmatched: 10. Here the CDR3 reads CASSLGMGGGTYTQYF. The CDR3 bases are TGTGCCAGCAGCTTGGGAATGGGCGGGGGGACCTATACGCAGTATTTT.

This clone was detected only a few times. This chain uses TRBV11-3 with TRBJ2-3, with D hard to call. The V gene's germline CDR1 is SGHNT and CDR2 YENEEA. Trimming left V 2 bases short and J 5 bases short, with 8 bases between. CDR3 length: 13 residues. Written as DNA, the CDR3 is TGTGCCAGCAGCTTATCGGAGAGAGATACGCAGTATTTT. Encoded protein: CASSLSERDTQYF.

This clone turned up a few times. The chain uses TRBV6-1 and TRBJ1-5; D might be TRBD1 (5 bases). The CDR3 contains 14 residues. V was shortened by 7 bases and J by 7 bases, with 17 bases between the two germline ends. The germline gives CDR1 MNHNS, CDR2 SASEGT. CDR3 DNA: TGTGCCAGCATGAGTCAAGGGGCTGGACAGCCCCAGCATTTT. Its translation: CASMSQGAGQPQHF.

The chain carries TRBV27 and TRBJ2-2; D ambiguous. The CDR3 sequence is 14 residues long. Trimming took off 7 bases at V and 0 bases at J, with 9 bases between the two ends. Germline loops: CDR1 MNHEY, CDR2 SMNVEV (reference sequence). The CDR3 is CASIPRANTGELFF. CDR3 nucleotide sequence: TGTGCCAGCATTCCGCGCGCGAACACCGGGGAGCTGTTTTTT.

The gene calls are TRBV2 and TRBJ2-1, with D possibly TRBD1 on 5 matching bases. The V end lost 3 bases, the J end lost 6 bases, and 9 bases lay between the germline ends. The germline gives CDR1 SNHLY, CDR2 FYNNEI. The CDR3 totals 13 residues. Here the CDR3 DNA reads TGTGCCAGCAGTGACAGGGAAGGCAATGAGCAGTTCTTC. It is translated as CASSDREGNEQFF.

This rearrangement joins TRBV7-2 to TRBJ2-7, with D tentatively TRBD2 (7 bases). V gave up 5 bases and J gave up 7 bases, with 24 bases separating them. Per the germline V gene, CDR1 is SGHTA and CDR2 is FQGNSA. This CDR3 is built from 16 residues. CDR3: CASSPPHRREQGEQYF. The CDR3 bases are TGTGCCAGCAGCCCGCCCCACAGGCGGGAGCAGGGGGAGCAGTACTTC.

The chain's CDR3 is CASSLGLAGWYNEQFF. CDR3 in DNA: TGCGCCAGCAGCCTGGGTCTAGCGGGGTGGTACAATGAGCAGTTCTTC. The chain has TRBV4-1 and TRBJ2-1; TRBD2 matches at 9 bases. The CDR3 is 16 residues long. With V trimmed by 4 bases and J by 4 bases, 8 bases remained unmatched. Germline values: CDR1 MGHRA, CDR2 YSYEKL.